This is a list of T cell receptor beta chains from one sample in a study of monozygotic twins with inflammatory bowel disease. With the 5' RACE reads reprocessed, TCRdb shows one record per CDR3 protein and no DNA. The repertoire table contains just over 300,000 distinct CDR3 sequences. What was sequenced was blood. Receptors originate from a human donor with ulcerative colitis or Crohn's disease, or a healthy co-twin of an affected twin (not recorded which). CDR3s include the opening cysteine and the closing phenylalanine or tryptophan.

v_call	j_call	cdr3_aa
TRBV12-3/TRBV12-4	TRBJ2-1	CASSLLGNYNEQFF
TRBV20-1	TRBJ1-2	CSVGGLGGYTF
TRBV6-1	TRBJ2-7	CASSGIPGTVSYEQYF
TRBV5-1	TRBJ1-4	CASSFNPRGLGEKLFF
TRBV5-1	TRBJ2-1	CASSSIWTIGYNEQFF
TRBV7-2	TRBJ2-7	CASSFRTGAAYEQYF
TRBV12-3/TRBV12-4	TRBJ2-4	CASSVEVQGYIQYF
TRBV6-2/TRBV6-3	TRBJ2-3	CASWGDFTDTQYF
TRBV6-5	TRBJ2-7	CASSYSRTLYYEQYF
TRBV20-1	TRBJ2-1	CSATKVGGAGNEQFF
TRBV7-2	TRBJ2-1	CASSLGGSSGRNNEQFF
TRBV6-5	TRBJ1-4	CASSSLGTGVEKLFF
TRBV12-3/TRBV12-4	TRBJ2-3	CASSFVRETDTQYF
TRBV5-6	TRBJ2-1	CASSLRLTAGAPSGEQFF
TRBV12-3/TRBV12-4	TRBJ1-5	CASSLGGAGNQPQHF
TRBV3-1	TRBJ2-3	CASSHSRAGRESTDTQYF
TRBV5-1	TRBJ1-1	CASSPSVMSINTEAFF